Given below is one T cell receptor (beta chain) in context. In the original workflow: Counts of nucleated cells, estimated from reference gene primer amplification, were obtained. Repertoires were generated with immunoSEQ multiplex PCR, while TCRdb's copy carries only in-frame clones and drops some. The D gene and trimming were derived from the DNA, and the V and J assignments and clone size from that table. There are approximately 190,000 clones in the sample; approximately 90% occur only once, and 5.9% lies in the top ten. V was pared by 4 bases and J by 1 base, with 8 bases between. Germline V gene lookup returns CDR1 SGHDT and CDR2 YYEEEE. The CDR3 extends over 13 amino acids. The source of the sample is a study of blood T cell repertoires in COVID-19.

The origin of this receptor is an elderly man with acute or convalescent COVID-19. The genes are TRBV5-6 and TRBJ2-5; TRBD1 is a possible D gene (6 bases). Material for sequencing was peripheral blood. The CDR3 nucleotides are TGTGCCAGCAGCAGGGACACCCAAGAGACCCAGTACTTC. Its protein product is CASSRDTQETQYF.